The rows below give T cell receptor beta chains drawn from one sample of a study of identical twins. TCRdb re-derived calls from the 5' RACE reads in MiXCR, one entry per CDR3 protein. The repertoire holds around 300,000 distinct CDR3 sequences, with around 8.8% as singletons. In addition, the sample was reused for a study of yellow fever vaccine responses in identical twins.

Material for sequencing was memory (CD45RO+) T cells sorted from blood. Receptor source: a woman aged 18-35 years in good health. Both conserved end residues are trimmed from each CDR3.

cdr3_length j_call v_call cdr3_aa
14 TRBJ2-3 TRBV5-1 ASSPAVQGARDTQY
14 TRBJ2-1 TRBV3-1 ASSPIAGLAGNEQF
12 TRBJ1-1 TRBV18 ASSPSTGGDTAF
19 TRBJ2-1 TRBV4-1 ASSPGGTGLAGGRSYNEQF
13 TRBJ2-2 TRBV10-2 ASSPTDRNTGELF
12 TRBJ2-5 TRBV12-3/TRBV12-4 ASSLDGYQETQY
17 TRBJ2-7 TRBV6-1 ASSFSRVDSGMKSYEQY
13 TRBJ1-3 TRBV3-1 ASSQDTSSGNTIY
14 TRBJ1-5 TRBV19 ASSTGTGGARQPQH
12 TRBJ1-1 TRBV12-3/TRBV12-4 ASSRTGGWAEAF
12 TRBJ1-1 TRBV29-1 SVAENQRDTEAF
11 TRBJ2-7 TRBV20-1 SARPSDSYEQY
12 TRBJ2-7 TRBV5-1 ASSLFSSLYEQY
12 TRBJ2-1 TRBV19 ATRDRGKYNEQF
17 TRBJ2-2 TRBV7-6 ASRQRGGSEGPNTGELF
13 TRBJ2-2 TRBV29-1 SVEVREGDTGELF
14 TRBJ2-2 TRBV20-1 SARDYREVGTGELF
13 TRBJ1-2 TRBV7-9 ASSGRRGRYYGYT
14 TRBJ1-3 TRBV28 ASSLGGFSPGNTIY
13 TRBJ1-1 TRBV12-3/TRBV12-4 ASSYRRGGRDEAF
13 TRBJ2-1 TRBV12-5 ASGKTSGINNEQF
15 TRBJ2-1 TRBV12-5 ASGLVGGGKSYNEQF
11 TRBJ2-1 TRBV3-1 ASSQAKRNEQF
12 TRBJ2-5 TRBV6-1 ASSARQGMETQY
13 TRBJ2-3 TRBV15 ATSSSAGAPDTQY
14 TRBJ2-3 TRBV5-1 ASSPSRADFTDTQY
13 TRBJ2-7 TRBV10-3 AISESGQGTDEQY
14 TRBJ2-1 TRBV3-1 ASSFGTSGSSGEQF
14 TRBJ2-2 TRBV2 ASSPGGGEDTGELF
14 TRBJ2-7 TRBV7-6 ASSLAAGTGTSEQY
13 TRBJ1-6 TRBV6-1 ASSELGTGNSPLH
11 TRBJ2-5 TRBV24-1 ATSTGFLETQY
12 TRBJ1-5 TRBV20-1 SARMSPSNQPQH
12 TRBJ1-2 TRBV5-1 ASSLAGGNYGYT
18 TRBJ2-1 TRBV21-1 ASSKVCPSRRAGWINEQF
10 TRBJ1-3 TRBV11-2 ASSFEAISIY
10 TRBJ1-5 TRBV20-1 SAHYSNQPQH
15 TRBJ2-1 TRBV5-1 ASSPGLADHNYNEQF
14 TRBJ2-6 TRBV20-1 SASGSGGSGANVLT
13 TRBJ1-2 TRBV4-2 ASSQGPGRDYGYT
9 TRBJ2-2 TRBV20-1 SATNTGELF